Each of the 10 T cell receptor beta chains below was sequenced from the same sample in a study of blood T cell repertoires in COVID-19. Method: immunoSEQ multiplex PCR; TCRdb's copy keeps in-frame clones and lacks some. This repertoire shows some 80,000 clones, around 90% found once; its top ten account for over 2.5%. The specimen sequenced was peripheral blood. Every receptor here comes from a human donor in a cohort sampled during active COVID-19.

V gene TRBV18 combines with J gene TRBJ1-1; 9 positions match TRBD1. From germline, CDR1 is KGHSH and CDR2 LQKENI. This CDR3 has 16 residues. The V gene end was trimmed by 4 bases and the J gene end by 6 bases; junction bases not matched to a gene: 12. CDR3 nucleotide sequence: TGTGCCAGCTCACTGGAGCCGACAGGGGGTTTCGCTGAAGCTTTCTTT. This translates into CASSLEPTGGFAEAFF.

The genes are TRBV6-6 and TRBJ1-4; a weak D match, TRBD1 (5 bases). Germline V lookup: CDR1 MNHNY, CDR2 SVGAGI (reference sequence). Trimming took 7 bases from V and 13 from J, leaving 19 bases between them. CDR3 size: 13 residues. In DNA form, the CDR3 reads TGTGCCAGCATGGGTACCGTCGGGGGGGTACTGTTTTTT. This gives the protein CASMGTVGGVLFF.

The chain recombines TRBV20-1 with TRBJ1-1, with unresolved D. The germline gives CDR1 DFQATT, CDR2 SNEGSKA (reference sequence). The CDR3 runs 13 residues. V dropped 3 bases and J dropped 1 base, with 9 bases sitting between them. DNA for the CDR3: TGCAGTGCTAGTCGGGTTAAGAACACTGAAGCTTTCTTT. This sequence encodes CSASRVKNTEAFF.

The chain is built from TRBV7-7 and TRBJ2-3; tentative D call: TRBD2 (6 bases). The CDR3 length is 13 residues. The germline CDR1 and CDR2 sequences are SSHAT and FNYEAQ (reference sequence). V lost 5 bases and J lost 8, with 14 bases in between. DNA for the CDR3: TGTGCCAGCAGCCCGGTTGAGGGAGGTACGCAGTATTTT. Protein sequence: CASSPVEGGTQYF.

This chain uses TRBV5-1 with TRBJ1-1; the D gene is possibly TRBD1 (6 bases). Trimming stripped 1 base from V and 4 bases from J, with 14 bases between. In germline, CDR1 is SGHRS, CDR2 YFSETQ. CDR3 length equals 15 residues. DNA of the CDR3: TGCGCCAGCAGCTTGTTGGGGGGGCAGACCACTGAAGCTTTCTTT. The encoded protein is CASSLLGGQTTEAFF.

The chain joins TRBV5-8 to TRBJ2-5; possible D gene TRBD1, 5 bases. Germline V CDR1 and CDR2: SGHTS, YDEGEE. V shed 2 bases and J shed 1 base, with 9 bases lying between them. The CDR3 is 14 residues long. The CDR3: CASSFSGLQETQYF. For the CDR3, the DNA is TGTGCCAGCAGCTTTTCAGGGCTCCAAGAGACCCAGTACTTC.

The chain couples TRBV20-1 to TRBJ2-1; D is ambiguous. The CDR3 runs to 11 residues. From germline, CDR1 is DFQATT and CDR2 SNEGSKA (reference sequence). Trimming stripped 5 bases from V and 8 bases from J, with 10 bases between. The CDR3, as DNA: TGCAGTGCTCAACTACGGGATGAGCAGTTCTTC. This codes for CSAQLRDEQFF.

The chain is built from TRBV19 and TRBJ1-5; 8 bases agree with TRBD1. Germline V gene data show CDR1 as LNHDA and CDR2 as SQIVND (reference sequence). Trimming cost V 3 bases and J 6 bases; bases outside gene matches: 4. The CDR3 consists of 14 residues. In DNA form, the CDR3 reads TGTGCCAGTAGTATCGACAGGGGAGGTCAGCCCCAGCATTTT. Translating it yields CASSIDRGGQPQHF.

The rearrangement links TRBV7-9 to TRBJ1-6; a weak D match, TRBD1 (5 bases). The CDR3 consists of 15 residues. V lost 2 bases, J lost 5 bases, and 10 bases lay in between. In germline, CDR1 is SEHNR, CDR2 FQNEAQ (reference sequence). The CDR3 here is CASSLPGVNNSPLHF. CDR3 DNA: TGTGCCAGCAGCTTACCGGGGGTGAATAATTCACCCCTCCACTTT.

The chain joins TRBV23-1 to TRBJ2-7; 9 nucleotides agree with TRBD2. TRBV23-1 is labeled an ORF, and its function is uncertain. The CDR3 consists of 18 residues. With 4 bases clipped from V and 2 bases from J, the junction kept 15 bases outside the gene matches. CDR3 DNA: TGCGCCAGCAGTCGGACCGGGACTAGCTACTCTCCTACCTACGAGCAGTACTTC. Translated: CASSRTGTSYSPTYEQYF.